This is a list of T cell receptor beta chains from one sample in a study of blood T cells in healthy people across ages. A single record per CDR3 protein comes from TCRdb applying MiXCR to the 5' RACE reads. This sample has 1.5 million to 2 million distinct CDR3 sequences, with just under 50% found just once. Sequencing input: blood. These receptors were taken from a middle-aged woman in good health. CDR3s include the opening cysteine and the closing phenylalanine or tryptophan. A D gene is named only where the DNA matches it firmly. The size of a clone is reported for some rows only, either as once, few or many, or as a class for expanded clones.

CSVAGGAYNERFF	NA	TRBV29-1	TRBJ2-1	NA	once
CATSDPIQGNGYGYTF	TGTGCCACCAGTGACCCAATCCAGGGAAACGGCTATGGCTACACCTTC	TRBV24-1	TRBJ1-2	NA	NA
CACSVGDMGQETQYF	TGTGCCTGCAGCGTAGGGGACATGGGGCAAGAGACCCAGTACTTC	TRBV9	TRBJ2-5	NA	NA
CASSSRDRGVNEQFF	TGTGCCAGCAGCTCAAGGGACAGGGGGGTCAATGAGCAGTTCTTC	TRBV7-2	TRBJ2-1	TRBD1	few
CSATDRGRGDTQYF	TGCAGTGCTACGGACAGGGGGCGCGGGGATACGCAGTATTTT	TRBV20-1	TRBJ2-3	TRBD1	NA
CASRGSSDSSTDTQYF	TGTGCCAGCAGGGGCTCTAGCGACTCTAGCACGGATACGCAGTATTTT	TRBV12-3/TRBV12-4	TRBJ2-3	NA	NA
CASSQEGAGSSYNEQFF	TGCGCCAGCAGCCAAGAGGGTGCGGGGAGCTCCTACAATGAGCAGTTCTTC	TRBV4-3	TRBJ2-1	NA	NA
CASRNGGTAATNEKLFF	TGTGCCAGCAGAAATGGAGGGACCGCTGCAACTAATGAAAAACTGTTTTTT	TRBV28	TRBJ1-4	NA	NA
CASGLVGGSTDTQYF	TGTGCTAGTGGTTTGGTAGGTGGGAGCACAGATACGCAGTATTTT	TRBV12-5	TRBJ2-3	NA	NA
CASSFLLAGKAADTQYF	TGTGCCAGCAGTTTTCTTCTGGCAGGGAAAGCAGCGGATACGCAGTATTTT	TRBV12-3/TRBV12-4	TRBJ2-3	NA	few
CSASINSPLHF	TGCAGTGCTTCCATTAATTCACCCCTCCACTTT	TRBV20-1	TRBJ1-6	NA	NA
CASSLGRLEETQYF	TGTGCCAGCAGCTTGGGCCGGCTAGAAGAGACCCAGTACTTC	TRBV5-5	TRBJ2-5	NA	NA
CASSLVGPSRETQYF	TGTGCCAGCAGCTTAGTTGGCCCCAGTAGAGAGACCCAGTACTTC	TRBV13	TRBJ2-5	NA	few
CASSYPDGGKYEQYF	TGCGCCAGCAGCTATCCTGACGGGGGGAAATACGAGCAGTACTTC	TRBV5-1	TRBJ2-7	TRBD2	NA
CSVEPGLPTDTQYF	TGCAGCGTTGAGCCGGGACTGCCCACAGATACGCAGTATTTT	TRBV20-1	TRBJ2-3	NA	NA
CASSVAPTSGESSTDTQYF	TGTGCCAGCAGCGTAGCTCCGACTAGCGGTGAATCTAGCACAGATACGCAGTATTTT	TRBV9	TRBJ2-3	TRBD2	NA
CASSDYPGNQPQHF	TGTGCCAGCAGTGATTACCCGGGGAATCAGCCCCAGCATTTT	TRBV6-1	TRBJ1-5	NA	NA
CASSRDLSTDTQYF	TGTGCCAGCAGCCGGGACTTGAGCACAGATACGCAGTATTTT	TRBV7-9	TRBJ2-3	NA	NA
CASSPSGRQSPQYF	TGTGCTAGCAGCCCTTCGGGGCGCCAAAGCCCCCAGTACTTC	TRBV7-7	TRBJ2-5	NA	few
CSVALTGTKTEKLFF	TGCAGCGTTGCACTGACCGGGACCAAAACTGAAAAACTGTTTTTT	TRBV29-1	TRBJ1-4	NA	NA
CASRPVQGAGEAFF	TGTGCCAGCAGACCTGTACAGGGGGCGGGTGAAGCTTTCTTT	TRBV12-3/TRBV12-4	TRBJ1-1	TRBD1	NA
CASSFLSQYF	TGTGCCAGCAGCTTTTTGAGCCAGTACTTC	TRBV11-3	TRBJ2-5	NA	NA
CASSPGLANRGETQYF	TGTGCCAGCAGCCCTGGGCTAGCGAATCGTGGAGAGACCCAGTACTTC	TRBV7-9	TRBJ2-5	NA	NA
CASSKKLAGLSTDTQYF	TGTGCCAGCAGTAAGAAACTAGCGGGCCTTAGCACAGATACGCAGTATTTT	TRBV6-2/TRBV6-3	TRBJ2-3	TRBD2	NA
CASSRPGTGNEQFF	TGTGCCAGCAGCCGTCCCGGGACAGGGAATGAGCAGTTCTTC	TRBV7-2	TRBJ2-1	TRBD1	few
CASSQMRQGVLSGANVLTF	TGTGCCAGCAGCCAAATGAGACAGGGTGTCCTCTCTGGGGCCAACGTCCTGACTTTC	TRBV7-2	TRBJ2-6	TRBD1	few
CASSYPGTEAYGYTF	TGTGCCAGCAGTTACCCCGGGACAGAAGCATATGGCTACACCTTC	TRBV6-6	TRBJ1-2	TRBD1	NA
CASSTLTGNYGYTF	TGTGCCAGCAGTACCCTGACAGGGAACTATGGCTACACCTTC	TRBV28	TRBJ1-2	TRBD1	NA
CAISERTGGYNEQFF	TGTGCCATCAGTGAGCGGACAGGGGGATACAATGAGCAGTTCTTC	TRBV10-3	TRBJ2-1	TRBD1	NA
CASSLYRDSVDNQPQHF	TGCGCCAGCAGCCTCTACCGGGACAGTGTCGACAATCAGCCCCAGCATTTT	TRBV4-1	TRBJ1-5	TRBD1	NA
CASSQAAETESYEQYF	TGCGCCAGCAGCCAAGCTGCGGAGACAGAAAGCTACGAGCAGTACTTC	TRBV4-1	TRBJ2-7	NA	NA
CPGQGSDYTF	TGCCCAGGACAGGGGTCCGACTACACCTTC	TRBV29-1	TRBJ1-2	TRBD1	few
CASSYRRVLPNQPQHF	TGTGCCAGCAGTTACCGCCGGGTCTTACCTAATCAGCCCCAGCATTTT	TRBV28	TRBJ1-5	NA	NA
CSARSGSSEQFF	TGCAGTGCTAGGTCTGGGTCCAGTGAGCAGTTCTTC	TRBV20-1	TRBJ2-1	NA	NA
CASSFGQNYEQYF	TGTGCCAGCAGCTTCGGACAGAACTACGAGCAGTACTTC	TRBV12-3/TRBV12-4	TRBJ2-7	NA	many
CASSGGTGRGYTF	TGTGCCAGCAGCGGAGGGACAGGGCGAGGCTACACCTTC	TRBV7-8	TRBJ1-2	TRBD1	NA
CASSLAPSGAKINEQFF	TGTGCCAGCAGCTTAGCCCCAAGCGGGGCCAAGATAAATGAGCAGTTCTTC	TRBV7-6	TRBJ2-1	TRBD2	once
CASSWPSGGADEQFF	TGCGCCAGCAGCTGGCCTAGCGGGGGGGCCGATGAGCAGTTCTTC	TRBV5-1	TRBJ2-1	TRBD2	few
CAIRDPSLELNYGYTF	TGTGCCATCAGAGACCCTAGCCTGGAACTCAACTATGGCTACACCTTC	TRBV10-3	TRBJ1-2	NA	few
CASPRPSGEQYF	TGTGCCAGTCCCAGGCCCTCGGGCGAGCAGTACTTC	TRBV6-1	TRBJ2-7	NA	NA
CASSLLHLNTEAFF	TGTGCCAGCAGCTTGTTACACCTGAACACTGAAGCTTTCTTT	TRBV5-6	TRBJ1-1	NA	NA
CASSLGSSGYTDTQYF	TGTGCCAGCAGCTTAGGTTCTAGCGGATACACAGATACGCAGTATTTT	TRBV7-9	TRBJ2-3	TRBD2	many
CASSFLGGPNTEAFF	TGTGCCAGCAGTTTCTTGGGGGGCCCCAACACTGAAGCTTTCTTT	TRBV27	TRBJ1-1	NA	NA
CASSWGRPLGEQYF	TGTGCCAGCAGTTGGGGACGCCCTCTGGGCGAGCAGTACTTC	TRBV28	TRBJ2-7	NA	few